One sample yielded the 25 T cell receptor beta chains listed below, sequenced in a study of vaccination and CD4 T cells after COVID-19. Treatment: roughly ten-day PBMC culture with coronavirus spike peptide pools or control peptides (ViraFEST assay). The antigens these receptors bind are not known. Sequenced with the Oncomine TCR Beta short-read assay was DNA taken from cultured CD4+ T cells. TCRdb processed the PCR reads anew with MiXCR; each CDR3 protein has one entry. The data hold thousands of distinct CDR3 sequences, with approximately 20% observed a single time. The sample was CD4+ T cells from blood, cultured in vitro, taken after SARS-CoV-2 vaccination. Source of these receptors: a human donor who had recovered from COVID-19.

DNA of the CDR3: TGTGCCAGCAGCCTTACAGGGGTCGGGGCCAACGTCCTGACTTTC. Translation: CASSLTGVGANVLTF. The V and J genes are TRBV2 and TRBJ2-6; 7 bases align to TRBD1. V was pared by 6 bases and J by 4 bases, with 6 bases of the junction left unmatched. The CDR3 is 15 amino acids. CDR1 SNHLY and CDR2 FYNNEI come from the germline V gene.

This clonotype is medium-sized (0.01 to 0.1%) in the sample. The chain couples TRBV20-1 to TRBJ2-7, with a possible D match to TRBD2 (5 bases). V dropped 4 bases and J dropped 9 bases, with 13 bases sitting between them. The CDR3 is 11 amino acids. The germline V gene has CDR1 DFQATT and CDR2 SNEGSKA (reference sequence). CDR3 residues: CSANFRGGQYF. The DNA of the CDR3 is TGCAGTGCTAACTTTCGTGGAGGGCAGTACTTC.

This clonotype was detected only a few times. This chain links TRBV6-5 with TRBJ2-2, with 8 bases lining up with TRBD1. V was clipped by 1 base and J by 8 bases; unmatched bases: 9. Germline CDR1 and CDR2: MNHEY and SVGAGI. The CDR3 length is 16 residues. CDR3 sequence reads: CASSYWGRGPSGELFF. The DNA for the CDR3 is TGTGCCAGCAGTTACTGGGGCAGGGGGCCGTCAGGGGAGCTGTTTTTT.

There are a few counts of this clonotype. The chain uses TRBV7-9 and TRBJ1-3; D not resolved. The CDR3 is 15 residues long. From germline, CDR1 is SEHNR and CDR2 FQNEAQ (reference sequence). Trimming removed 1 base at V and 0 bases at J, with 7 bases between. The CDR3 DNA reads TGTGCCAGCAGCTTAGTCGCCACCTCTGGAAACACCATATATTTT. It translates to CASSLVATSGNTIYF.

In regard to this clonotype: A much larger clonotype is one base distant, so this may be a read error. V and J are TRBV24-1 and TRBJ2-1; D is unresolved. The CDR3 consists of 12 residues. Trimming removed 11 bases at V and 4 bases at J, with 11 bases between. Germline loops: CDR1 KGHDR, CDR2 SFDVKD. CDR3 DNA sequence: TGTGCCATCGGGCGCGATTACAATGAGCAGTTCTTC. Translating gives CAIGRDYNEQFF.

This clonotype is categorized as medium-sized. The chain couples TRBV24-1 to TRBJ2-3; D may correspond to TRBD1 or TRBD2 (5 bases each). The CDR3 loop spans 15 amino acids. V lost 3 bases and J 6 bases, leaving 15 bases between the germline ends. Germline V gene sequence: CDR1 KGHDR, CDR2 SFDVKD. This CDR3 reads CATSDPGPRADTQYF. CDR3 sequence (DNA): TGTGCCACCAGTGATCCGGGACCCCGGGCGGATACGCAGTATTTT.

In regard to this clonotype: A much larger clone lies one base from this, so it may be a read error. The rearrangement links TRBV28 to TRBJ1-6; D might be TRBD1 (6 bases). This CDR3 is 16 amino acids long. V lost 4 bases, J lost 9 bases, and 19 bases lay in between. Germline CDR1 is MDHEN and CDR2 is SYDVKM. The CDR3 DNA follows: TGTGCCAGCAGTTCCTACAGGGATGGGGGAGGTTCACCCCTCCACTTT. Its protein is CASSSYRDGGGSPLHF.

As for this clonotype: This could be a read error, since a much larger clone is one nucleotide away. The J gene is TRBJ2-7, the V gene TRBV24-1, with 9 bases identical to TRBD2. This CDR3 is built from 15 residues. Germline CDR1 is KGHDR and CDR2 is SFDVKD. This chain's CDR3 is CTTSDPRGGLNEQYF. CDR3 bases: TGTACCACCAGTGACCCGCGGGGGGGCCTGAACGAGCAGTACTTC.

By share, this clonotype ranks as medium-sized (0.01 to 0.1%). The V call is TRBV27, the J call TRBJ1-6; maybe TRBD1 (6 bases). The V gene's germline CDR1 is MNHEY and CDR2 SMNVEV (reference sequence). The CDR3 runs 12 residues. The V end lost 7 bases, the J end lost 10 bases, and 11 bases lay between the germline ends. The CDR3: CASKGVGSPLHF. CDR3 nucleotides: TGTGCCAGCAAGGGGGTTGGATCACCCCTCCACTTT.

The chain carries TRBV5-4 and TRBJ1-6, with 10 bases that match TRBD1. The CDR3 is made up of 14 amino acids. Germline V CDR1 and CDR2: SGHNT, YYREEE (reference sequence). Trimming cost V 4 bases and J 7 bases; bases outside gene matches: 2. CDR3: CASSRTGGNSPLHF. CDR3 DNA: TGTGCCAGCAGCCGGACAGGGGGAAATTCACCCCTCCACTTT. The entire variable domain, with the rest obtained from reference TRBV5-4 and TRBJ1-6, is as follows: ETGVTQSPTHLIKTRGQQVTLRCSSQSGHNTVSWYQQALGQGPQFIFQYYREEENGRGNFPPRFSGLQFPNYSSELNVNALELDDSALYLCASSRTGGNSPLHFGNGTRLTVT.

The chain is built from TRBV5-1 and TRBJ2-6, with TRBD1 matching over 10 bases. J lost 3 bases, V lost 0 bases, and 6 bases had no gene match. Germline V gene data show CDR1 as SGHRS and CDR2 as YFSETQ. The CDR3 is made up of 18 amino acids. CDR3 region: CASSLEGQGTGGANVLTF. The CDR3 region has the DNA TGCGCCAGCAGCTTGGAGGGACAGGGGACAGGTGGGGCCAACGTCCTGACTTTC.

The chain uses TRBV27 and TRBJ1-5; 10 nucleotides match TRBD1. Germline values: CDR1 MNHEY, CDR2 SMNVEV (reference sequence). V lost 6 bases and J lost 0; bases outside the gene matches: 8. This CDR3 has 17 amino acids. The CDR3: CASRPGTGALSNQPQHF. CDR3 nucleotide sequence: TGTGCCAGCAGACCCGGGACAGGGGCCCTTAGCAATCAGCCCCAGCATTTT.

The genes are TRBV25-1 and TRBJ2-1, with D possibly being TRBD2 (6 bases). The CDR3 spans 12 residues. The ends were cut back, 0 bases at V and 15 bases at J, with 12 bases in the middle. Germline CDR1 MGHDK, CDR2 SYGVNS. Written as DNA, the CDR3 is TGTGCCAGCAGTGAATATAATAGGGAGGTGTTCTTC. This sequence encodes CASSEYNREVFF.

The chain couples TRBV20-1 to TRBJ2-5; 8 nucleotides agree with TRBD1. CDR3 length equals 15 residues. After removal of 0 bases from V and 4 bases from J, the junction contained 7 bases not matched to a gene. CDR1 is DFQATT and CDR2 is SNEGSKA in the germline V gene (reference sequence). The CDR3 sequence is CSARDPQGAGETQYF. The CDR3 bases are TGCAGTGCTAGAGATCCCCAGGGGGCCGGAGAGACCCAGTACTTC.

This clonotype was detected only once. The chain's CDR3 is CASSAVAGAGRGELFF. For the CDR3, the DNA is TGTGCCAGCAGCGCCGTAGCGGGAGCAGGCCGAGGGGAGCTGTTTTTT. The chain couples TRBV7-9 to TRBJ2-2; TRBD2 matches 9 bases. Germline lookup yields CDR1 SEHNR and CDR2 FQNEAQ (reference sequence). The CDR3 has 16 amino acids. Germline trimming cut 5 bases from V and 8 bases from J; bases unmatched to any gene: 12.

The chain employs TRBV28 and TRBJ2-1, with TRBD1 as a possible D gene (6 bases). Germline CDR1 and CDR2: MDHEN and SYDVKM. V was pared by 6 bases and J by 2 bases, with 17 bases between. The CDR3 sequence is 16 residues long. CDR3 nucleotide sequence: TGTGCCAGCAGATCCTGGGGGCAGAGCCCCTACAATGAGCAGTTCTTC. The encoded protein is CASRSWGQSPYNEQFF.

This clonotype was counted only a few times. This rearrangement joins TRBV28 to TRBJ1-1; possibly TRBD1 for D (5 bases). CDR1 MDHEN and CDR2 SYDVKM come from the germline V gene. This CDR3 region has 15 residues. V was cut by 6 bases and J by 0 bases, with 14 bases left in between. This chain's CDR3 is CASSTGAYLNTEAFF. The DNA for the CDR3 is TGTGCCAGCAGCACCGGGGCCTATTTGAACACTGAAGCTTTCTTT.

On this clonotype: A single base separates this from a much larger clone, so it may be a read error. This chain uses TRBV24-1 with TRBJ1-5; 11 nucleotides align to TRBD1. Trimming took 5 bases from V and 9 from J; bases not matched to a gene: 5. The CDR3 runs 14 residues. The V gene's germline CDR1 is KGHDR and CDR2 SFDVKD. This CDR3 reads CATSAGTGGTPQHF. CDR3 nucleotides: TGTGCCACCAGTGCGGGGACAGGGGGGACGCCCCAGCATTTT.

This clonotype was counted only a few times. J is TRBJ2-1 and V is TRBV6-1, with 7 bases lining up with TRBD2. Germline loops: CDR1 MNHNS, CDR2 SASEGT. The V segment lost 8 bases and the J segment 9 bases; nucleotides outside the gene matches: 10. CDR3 length: 13 amino acids. CDR3 sequence: CASLSPGGGEQFF. In nucleotides, the CDR3 is TGTGCCAGCCTCTCACCGGGAGGAGGTGAGCAGTTCTTC.

This clonotype was seen more than once but under ten times. The rearrangement joins TRBV10-2 to TRBJ1-2; TRBD1 might be the D (6 bases). Deletions cut 5 bases from V and 6 bases from J, with 19 bases between. The CDR3 sequence is 15 residues long. CDR1 WSHSY and CDR2 SAAADI come from the germline V gene. In DNA, the CDR3 is TGCGCCAGCAGTTCCCGTCCGAAACAGGGAGATGGCTACACCTTC. Translated: CASSSRPKQGDGYTF.

The chain recombines TRBV5-1 with TRBJ2-7; maybe TRBD2 (5 bases). Trimming shortened V by 2 bases and J by 1 base, and 10 bases separated the two germline ends. The CDR3 has 14 residues. Looked up from germline, CDR1 is SGHRS and CDR2 is YFSETQ. CDR3 sequence reads: CASSFSGVSYEQYF. CDR3 nucleotide sequence: TGCGCCAGCAGCTTCTCCGGGGTATCCTACGAGCAGTACTTC. The variable domain in full, with the rest retrieved from reference TRBV5-1 and TRBJ2-7, is KAGVTQTPRYLIKTRGQQVTLSCSPISGHRSVSWYQQTPGQGLQFLFEYFSETQRNKGNFPGRFSGRQFSNSRSEMNVSTLELGDSALYLCASSFSGVSYEQYFGPGTRLTVT.

This clonotype was observed many times. The rearrangement links TRBV10-1 to TRBJ2-7, with D perhaps being TRBD1 or TRBD2 (6 bases each). This CDR3 region has 15 residues. The V end was cut by 2 bases, the J end by 5 bases, with 16 bases between. CDR1 and CDR2 (germline): WNHNN, SYGVQD (reference sequence). The CDR3 DNA reads as TGCGCCAGCAGTGAGGGCCGGGGGCGCGTCGACGAGCAGTACTTC. Encoded protein: CASSEGRGRVDEQYF.

In its sample, this clonotype is medium-sized. V is TRBV7-8 and J is TRBJ1-5, with D perhaps TRBD1 (5 bases). Between the trimmed V and J ends, which lost 5 bases and 9 bases, there was a span of 17 bases. Germline-derived CDR1 and CDR2 are SGHVS and FQNEAQ. This CDR3 is 14 amino acids long. CDR3 loop: CASSQAGGVVPQHF. The DNA of the CDR3 is TGTGCCAGCAGCCAGGCGGGGGGAGTGGTGCCCCAGCATTTT.

Relative to its sample, this clonotype is medium-sized. The chain is built from TRBV7-9 and TRBJ2-3, with 12 bases fitting TRBD2. CDR1 and CDR2 from the germline V gene are SEHNR and FQNEAQ (reference sequence). The CDR3 consists of 15 residues. V lost 3 bases and J lost 4; bases outside the gene matches: 2. The CDR3 coding sequence is TGTGCCAGCAGCTTCGGACTAGCGGGGTCAGATACGCAGTATTTT. Residues: CASSFGLAGSDTQYF. Full variable domain (missing parts from reference TRBV7-9 and TRBJ2-3): DTGVSQNPRHKITKRGQNVTFRCDPISEHNRLYWYRQTLGQGPEFLTYFQNEAQLEKSRLLSDRFSAERPKGSFSTLEIQRTEQGDSAMYLCASSFGLAGSDTQYFGPGTRLTVL.

By frequency in the sample, this clonotype is medium-sized (0.01 to 0.1%). The gene calls are TRBV7-2 and TRBJ1-6; no reliable D call. Germline CDR1 SGHTA, CDR2 FQGNSA. CDR3 length: 14 amino acids. V lost 3 bases and J 7 bases, leaving 10 bases between the germline ends. CDR3 amino acids: CASSLPRENSPLHF. CDR3 coding DNA: TGTGCCAGCAGCTTGCCCCGGGAGAATTCACCCCTCCACTTT.